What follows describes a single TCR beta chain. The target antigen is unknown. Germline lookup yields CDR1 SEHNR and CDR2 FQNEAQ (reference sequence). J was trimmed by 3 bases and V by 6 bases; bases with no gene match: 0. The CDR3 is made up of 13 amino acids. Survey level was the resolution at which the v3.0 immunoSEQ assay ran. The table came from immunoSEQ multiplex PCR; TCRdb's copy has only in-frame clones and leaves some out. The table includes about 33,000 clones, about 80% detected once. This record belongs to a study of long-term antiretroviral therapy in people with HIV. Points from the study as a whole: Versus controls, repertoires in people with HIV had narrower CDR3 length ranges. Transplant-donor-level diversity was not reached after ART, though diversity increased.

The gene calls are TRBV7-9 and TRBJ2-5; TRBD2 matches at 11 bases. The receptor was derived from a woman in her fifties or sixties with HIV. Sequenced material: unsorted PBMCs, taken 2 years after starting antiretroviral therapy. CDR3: CASRTSGKETQYF. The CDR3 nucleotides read TGTGCCAGCAGGACTAGCGGGAAAGAGACCCAGTACTTC.